Shown below are 7 T cell receptor beta chains from a single sample sequenced in a study of blood T cell repertoires in COVID-19. Repertoires were generated with immunoSEQ multiplex PCR, while TCRdb's copy carries only in-frame clones and drops some. The profile shows 200,000 to 250,000 clones, around 81% of them singletons. Sequences were obtained from peripheral blood. Source of these receptors: an elderly woman with COVID-19, enrolled during active disease.

The V and J genes are TRBV7-9 and TRBJ1-4; 8 bases fit TRBD1. Germline CDR1 and CDR2: SEHNR and FQNEAQ (reference sequence). Trimming cost V 3 bases and J 8 bases; bases outside gene matches: 5. This CDR3 comprises 14 residues. The CDR3, as DNA: TGTGCCAGCAGCTTTGGACAGGGCCAAGAAAAACTGTTTTTT. It yields the protein CASSFGQGQEKLFF.

The chain is built from TRBV6-5 and TRBJ2-2; D is undetermined. With 7 bases removed from V and 4 bases from J, the gap between germline ends came to 16 bases. Per the germline V gene, CDR1 is MNHEY and CDR2 is SVGAGI. The CDR3 sequence is 15 residues long. CDR3 nucleotide sequence: TGTGCCAGCAAGAGGTCCCACTCAAGCACCGGGGAGCTGTTTTTT. This encodes CASKRSHSSTGELFF.

V is TRBV2 and J is TRBJ1-5, with 7 positions matching TRBD1. Germline V CDR1 and CDR2: SNHLY, FYNNEI. V shed 7 bases, J shed 2 bases, and the junction held 8 bases outside the gene matches. This CDR3 comprises 15 residues. CDR3 bases: TGTGCCAGCAATCAGGGGGAGGCAGGCAATCAGCCCCAGCATTTT. Its translation is CASNQGEAGNQPQHF.

This clone was seen just once. The V gene is TRBV27, the J gene TRBJ1-4; possible D gene TRBD1, 6 bases. The CDR3 has 14 amino acids. CDR1 and CDR2 (germline): MNHEY, SMNVEV (reference sequence). V was cut by 5 bases and J by 4 bases, with 11 bases left in between. The DNA of the CDR3 is TGTGCCAGCAGTCACAAACAGGGTAATGAAAAACTGTTTTTT. Translation: CASSHKQGNEKLFF.

J is TRBJ1-5 and V is TRBV6-5, with a weak D call TRBD1 (5 bases). The CDR3 has 15 amino acids. Trimming removed 6 bases at V and 1 base at J, with 13 bases between. Per the germline V gene, CDR1 is MNHEY and CDR2 is SVGAGI. The CDR3 DNA reads as TGTGCCAGCAGCCCCGGGGGGGGAAGCAATCAGCCCCAGCATTTT. Translating it yields CASSPGGGSNQPQHF.

The rearrangement links TRBV11-2 to TRBJ2-1; TRBD2 aligns across 9 bases. Germline values: CDR1 SGHAT, CDR2 FQNNGV. V lost 6 bases and J lost 0; bases outside the gene matches: 3. This CDR3 has 15 residues. CDR3 nucleotides: TGTGCCAGCAGAGATAGCGGGAGCTCCTACAATGAGCAGTTCTTC. Protein product: CASRDSGSSYNEQFF.

This chain connects TRBV4-2 to TRBJ2-2; D call uncertain. The CDR3 totals 15 residues. The germline CDR1 and CDR2 sequences are LGHNA and YNFKEQ. Trimming cost V 2 bases and J 3 bases, with 10 bases left between them. The CDR3 DNA reads as TGTGCCAGCAGCCAACCCCCCCCCTACACCGGGGAGCTGTTTTTT. This sequence encodes CASSQPPPYTGELFF.